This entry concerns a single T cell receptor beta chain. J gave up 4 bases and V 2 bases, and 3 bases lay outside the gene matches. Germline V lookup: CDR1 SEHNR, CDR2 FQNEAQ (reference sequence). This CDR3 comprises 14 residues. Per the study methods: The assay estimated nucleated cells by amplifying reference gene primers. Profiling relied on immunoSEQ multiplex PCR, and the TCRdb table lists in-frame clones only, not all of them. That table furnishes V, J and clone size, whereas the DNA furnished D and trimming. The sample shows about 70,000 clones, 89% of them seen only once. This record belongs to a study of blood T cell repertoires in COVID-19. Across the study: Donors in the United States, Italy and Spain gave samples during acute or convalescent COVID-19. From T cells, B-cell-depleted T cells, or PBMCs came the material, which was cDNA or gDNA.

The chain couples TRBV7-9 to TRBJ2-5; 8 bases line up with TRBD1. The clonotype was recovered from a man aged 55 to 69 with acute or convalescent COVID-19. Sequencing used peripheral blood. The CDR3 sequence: CASSLMQGAETQYF. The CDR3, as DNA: TGTGCCAGCAGCTTAATGCAGGGGGCAGAGACCCAGTACTTC.